This TCR beta chain was documented in a study of spatial heterogeneity in lung cancer. Trimming removed 7 bases at V and 8 bases at J, with 9 bases between. The CDR3 runs 11 residues. Germline values: CDR1 SEHNR, CDR2 FQNEAQ (reference sequence). Time point described: sample taken at primary tumor resection. The donors, fewer than 90 patients with untreated early-stage non-small cell lung cancer, provided the samples. TCRdb re-called the 5' RACE reads through MiXCR, storing one row per CDR3 protein. The data show tens of thousands of distinct CDR3 sequences, with around 6% seen just once and 14% to 15% held by the top ten.

Sequencing was performed on PBMCs, taken at surgery. The chain has TRBV7-9 and TRBJ2-1, with D unresolved. The receptor was isolated from a female donor with early-stage non-small cell lung cancer. The DNA of the CDR3 is TGTGCCAGCAACTACGCGGATGAGCAGTTCTTC. Its protein product is CASNYADEQFF.